The rows below give T cell receptor beta chains drawn from one sample of a study of T cell responses to AZD1222 COVID-19 vaccine. The table came from immunoSEQ multiplex PCR; TCRdb's copy has only in-frame clones and leaves some out. The sample lists approximately 130,000 clones, about 89% seen once, with approximately 5.1% in the top ten. Sequencing was performed on peripheral blood, taken on day 0 of AZD1222 vaccination. The receptors stem from an adult in good health. The CDR3 runs from the conserved cysteine through the conserved F or W. The D gene is left open where the match is weak. Size is omitted from some rows. Given values are once, few, many or a class for expanded clones.

CASSTTGGHQPQHF	TGTGCCAGCAGTACGACAGGGGGGCATCAGCCCCAGCATTTT	TRBJ1-5	TRBV28	-	TRBD1
CASTAGNGYTF	TGTGCCAGTACAGCGGGTAATGGCTACACCTTC	TRBJ1-2	TRBV19	-	-
CASIPQGGRTGELFF	TGTGCCAGCATACCACAGGGAGGAAGGACCGGGGAGCTGTTTTTT	TRBJ2-2	TRBV2	once	-
CASSLDRPGELFF	TGTGCCAGCAGCTTGGACAGGCCCGGGGAGCTGTTTTTT	TRBJ2-2	TRBV5-6	-	-
CASSQRLTGAPNYGYTF	TGTGCCAGCAGCCAAAGATTGACGGGGGCCCCCAACTATGGCTACACCTTC	TRBJ1-2	TRBV3-1/TRBV3-2	-	-
CASSVDGANEQFF	TGTGCCAGCAGCGTAGATGGAGCGAATGAGCAGTTCTTC	TRBJ2-1	TRBV9	-	-
CASSLRGLYEQFF	TGTGCCAGCAGCCTCAGGGGGTTGTATGAGCAGTTCTTC	TRBJ2-1	TRBV6-6	few	TRBD1
CASSFGRGYTF	TGTGCCAGCAGTTTTGGGAGAGGCTACACCTTC	TRBJ1-2	TRBV12-3/TRBV12-4	-	-
CASSRGGNTEAFF	TGTGCCAGCAGTCGGGGAGGGAACACTGAAGCTTTCTTT	TRBJ1-1	TRBV6-5	-	-
CASSYRGAAQETQYF	TGTGCCAGCAGTTACCGGGGCGCGGCCCAAGAGACCCAGTACTTC	TRBJ2-5	TRBV6-5	-	-
CASSSGQWGNEQYF	TGTGCCAGCAGTTCCGGACAGTGGGGCAACGAGCAGTACTTC	TRBJ2-7	TRBV6-2/TRBV6-3	-	-
CASSPPGRGNEQYF	TGTGCCAGCAGCCCCCCCGGCAGGGGGAACGAGCAGTACTTC	TRBJ2-7	TRBV11-2	-	TRBD1
CASSGGTRANYGYTF	TGTGCCAGCAGTGGAGGGACAAGAGCTAACTATGGCTACACCTTC	TRBJ1-2	TRBV2	-	-
CASSFRQGHTEAFF	TGCGCCAGCAGCTTCCGACAGGGCCACACTGAAGCTTTCTTT	TRBJ1-1	TRBV5-1	-	TRBD1
CASSHKPGDEQFF	TGTGCCAGCAGCCATAAGCCTGGGGATGAGCAGTTCTTC	TRBJ2-1	TRBV7-8	-	-
CASSALGLAGNEQFF	TGTGCCAGCAGCGCATTGGGACTAGCGGGCAATGAGCAGTTCTTC	TRBJ2-1	TRBV9	-	TRBD2
CASSYGQGNTEAFF	TGTGCCAGCAGCTATGGACAGGGGAACACTGAAGCTTTCTTT	TRBJ1-1	TRBV9	once	TRBD1
CAWGQGSEQYF	TGTGCCTGGGGGCAGGGATCCGAGCAGTACTTC	TRBJ2-7	TRBV30	-	-
CASSGPTPPYEQYF	TGTGCCAGTAGTGGGCCGACCCCCCCCTACGAGCAGTACTTC	TRBJ2-7	TRBV19	-	-
CASRVPGDTEAFF	TGTGCCAGCAGGGTTCCAGGGGACACTGAAGCTTTCTTT	TRBJ1-1	TRBV7-9	few	-
CASSLELRDEKLFF	TGTGCCAGCAGCTTAGAATTAAGGGATGAAAAACTGTTTTTT	TRBJ1-4	TRBV11-2	-	-
CASSQVSSRLGNEQFF	TGTGCCAGCAGCCAAGTATCGAGTCGATTGGGAAATGAGCAGTTCTTC	TRBJ2-1	TRBV3-1/TRBV3-2	-	-
CASSPLGQPQHF	TGTGCCAGCAGTCCCCTTGGGCAGCCCCAGCATTTT	TRBJ1-5	TRBV27	-	-
CASGPLGQGRNSPLHF	TGTGCTAGTGGTCCACTGGGACAGGGACGTAATTCACCCCTCCACTTT	TRBJ1-6	TRBV12-5	-	TRBD1
CASSRPWTGEAFF	TGTGCCAGCAGTCGACCATGGACGGGTGAAGCTTTCTTT	TRBJ1-1	TRBV28	-	-
CASSVSGTGSPLHF	TGTGCCAGCTCCGTCTCGGGGACGGGGTCACCCCTCCACTTT	TRBJ1-6	TRBV9	-	-
CASSLSGRFYGYTF	TGTGCCAGCAGTTTATCAGGCAGGTTCTATGGCTACACCTTC	TRBJ1-2	TRBV27	-	-
CASSGTNSNQPQHF	TGTGCCAGCAGTGGGACAAATAGCAATCAGCCCCAGCATTTT	TRBJ1-5	TRBV2	-	-
CSAYVSYEQYF	TGCAGTGCTTATGTCTCCTACGAGCAGTACTTC	TRBJ2-7	TRBV20-1	-	-
CASSLVWTSGESSYEQYF	TGCGCCAGCAGCTTGGTATGGACTAGCGGGGAGAGCTCCTACGAGCAGTACTTC	TRBJ2-7	TRBV5-1	-	TRBD2
CASSLGWGRGAGANVLTF	TGTGCCAGCAGCCTGGGGTGGGGGCGCGGTGCCGGGGCCAACGTCCTGACTTTC	TRBJ2-6	TRBV5-5	-	-
CSVFGLAVEGEQFF	TGCAGCGTTTTTGGACTAGCGGTTGAGGGTGAGCAGTTCTTC	TRBJ2-1	TRBV29-1	-	TRBD2
CASVQREPYEQYF	TGTGCCAGCGTCCAGCGGGAGCCCTACGAGCAGTACTTC	TRBJ2-7	TRBV27	-	TRBD2
CASSNSGQRYGYTF	TGCGCCAGCAGCAATTCGGGACAGAGGTATGGCTACACCTTC	TRBJ1-2	TRBV5-1	-	TRBD1
CATSDLDRGAFF	TGTGCCACCAGTGATCTGGACAGGGGTGCTTTCTTC	TRBJ2-1	TRBV24-1	-	TRBD1